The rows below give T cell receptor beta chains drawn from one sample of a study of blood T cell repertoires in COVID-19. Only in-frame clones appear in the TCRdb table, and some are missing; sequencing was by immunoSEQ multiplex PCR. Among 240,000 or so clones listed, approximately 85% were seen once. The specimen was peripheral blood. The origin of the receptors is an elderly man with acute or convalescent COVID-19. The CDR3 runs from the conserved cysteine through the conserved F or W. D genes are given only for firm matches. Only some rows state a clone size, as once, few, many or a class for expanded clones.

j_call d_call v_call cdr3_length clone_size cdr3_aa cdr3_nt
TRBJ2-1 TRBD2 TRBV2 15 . CASSPLAGGYNEQFF TGTGCCAGCAGTCCCCTAGCGGGGGGGTACAATGAGCAGTTCTTC
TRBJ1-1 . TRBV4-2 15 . CASSQTTGLGTEAFF TGTGCCAGCAGCCAAACCACAGGGCTGGGCACTGAAGCTTTCTTT
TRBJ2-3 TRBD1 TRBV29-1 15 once CSVADRFASTDTQYF TGCAGCGTCGCGGACAGGTTCGCTAGCACAGATACGCAGTATTTT
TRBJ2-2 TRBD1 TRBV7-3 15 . CASSLTRGPTGELFF TGTGCCAGCAGCTTGACCAGGGGGCCCACCGGGGAGCTGTTTTTT
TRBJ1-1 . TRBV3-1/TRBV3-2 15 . CASSPTPQANTEAFF TGTGCCAGCAGCCCCACCCCCCAAGCGAACACTGAAGCTTTCTTT
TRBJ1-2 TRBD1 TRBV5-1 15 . CASSSDRAMHYGYTF TGCGCCAGCAGCTCCGACAGGGCAATGCACTATGGCTACACCTTC
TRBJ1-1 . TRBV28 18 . CASSPPLTTGNLNTEAFF TGTGCCAGCAGCCCCCCTCTTACCACAGGGAATTTGAACACTGAAGCTTTCTTT
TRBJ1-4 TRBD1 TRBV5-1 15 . CASSDPGTANEKLFF TGCGCCAGCAGCGACCCCGGGACAGCCAATGAAAAACTGTTTTTT
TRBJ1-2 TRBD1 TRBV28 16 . CASSSWGTGTDYGYTF TGTGCCAGCAGTTCTTGGGGAACCGGGACAGACTATGGCTACACCTTC
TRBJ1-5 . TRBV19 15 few CASQGERGNNQPQHF TGTGCCAGCCAAGGGGAGCGGGGCAACAATCAGCCCCAGCATTTT
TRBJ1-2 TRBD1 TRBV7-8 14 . CASSTGTGGYGYTF TGTGCCAGCAGCACCGGGACAGGGGGTTATGGCTACACCTTC
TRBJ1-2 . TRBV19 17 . CASSAHRDTTRNYGYTF TGTGCCAGTAGTGCGCACCGGGACACCACTCGGAACTATGGCTACACCTTC
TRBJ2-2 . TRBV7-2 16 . CASSSSQGRSTGELFF TGTGCCAGCAGCTCGAGCCAGGGGCGCAGCACCGGGGAGCTGTTTTTT
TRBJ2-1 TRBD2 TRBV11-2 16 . CASSYWSGGDTDEQFF TGTGCCAGCAGCTATTGGAGCGGGGGGGATACCGATGAGCAGTTCTTC
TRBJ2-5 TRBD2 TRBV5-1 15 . CASSPRLASSKTQYF TGCGCCAGCAGCCCCCGACTAGCATCGTCGAAGACCCAGTACTTC
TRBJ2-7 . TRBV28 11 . CASSSTYEQYF TGTGCCAGCAGTTCCACCTACGAGCAGTACTTC
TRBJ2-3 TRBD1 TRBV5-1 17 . CASSFGTGAARTDTQYF TGCGCCAGCAGCTTCGGGACAGGGGCCGCCCGCACAGATACGCAGTATTTT
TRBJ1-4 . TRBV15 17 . CATSKPGGQRYEEKLFF TGTGCCACCAGCAAACCCGGCGGACAAAGGTACGAAGAAAAACTGTTTTTT
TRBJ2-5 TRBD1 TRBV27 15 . CASSTNRDSQETQYF TGTGCCAGCAGTACAAACCGGGACAGCCAAGAGACCCAGTACTTC
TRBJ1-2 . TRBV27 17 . CASSRRATGTSNYGYTF TGTGCCAGCAGTCGTCGGGCCACAGGAACTTCTAACTATGGCTACACCTTC
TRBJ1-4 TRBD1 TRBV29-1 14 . CSVYDRAGSEKLFF TGCAGCGTCTACGACAGGGCAGGCAGTGAAAAACTGTTTTTT
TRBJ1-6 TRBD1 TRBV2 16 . CASTSLDRGSNSPLHF TGTGCCAGCACCTCCCTCGACAGGGGTAGTAATTCACCCCTCCACTTT
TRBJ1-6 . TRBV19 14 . CASSLLGGNSPLHF TGTGCCAGTAGTCTCTTGGGGGGAAATTCACCCCTCCACTTT
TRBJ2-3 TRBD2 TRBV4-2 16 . CASSHPLAGSTDTQYF TGTGCCAGCAGCCATCCTCTAGCGGGAAGCACAGATACGCAGTATTTT
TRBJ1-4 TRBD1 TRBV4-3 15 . CASSQGGTGGEKLFF TGCGCCAGCAGCCAAGGTGGGACAGGGGGGGAAAAACTGTTTTTT
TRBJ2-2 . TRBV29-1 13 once CSVVTGGMGELFF TGCAGCGTTGTAACAGGTGGTATGGGGGAGCTGTTTTTT
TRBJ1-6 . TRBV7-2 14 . CASSLGQFNSPLHF TGTGCCAGCAGCTTAGGGCAGTTTAATTCACCCCTCCACTTT
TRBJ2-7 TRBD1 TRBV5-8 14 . CASSIGQAGDEQYF TGTGCCAGCAGCATCGGACAGGCAGGGGACGAGCAGTACTTC
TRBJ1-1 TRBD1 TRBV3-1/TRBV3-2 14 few CASSPQGAGTEAFF TGTGCCAGCAGCCCACAGGGGGCTGGGACTGAAGCTTTCTTT
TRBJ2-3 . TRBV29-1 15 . CSVARIQGGTDTQYF TGCAGCGTCGCAAGGATCCAGGGCGGCACAGATACGCAGTATTTT
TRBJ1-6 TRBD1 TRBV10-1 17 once CASSGRDRGLYNSPLHF TGCGCCAGCAGTGGGAGGGACAGGGGCCTTTATAATTCACCCCTCCACTTT
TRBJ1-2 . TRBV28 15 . CASSLVGGAGYGYTF TGTGCCAGCAGTTTAGTCGGGGGGGCTGGGTATGGCTACACCTTC
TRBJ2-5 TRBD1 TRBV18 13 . CASSPGTGETQYF TGTGCCAGCTCACCCGGGACAGGAGAGACCCAGTACTTC
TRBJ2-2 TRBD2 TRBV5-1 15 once CASSLTSGSPGELFF TGCGCCAGCAGCTTGACCAGCGGGAGTCCCGGGGAGCTGTTTTTT
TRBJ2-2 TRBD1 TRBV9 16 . CASSNRGQGATGELFF TGTGCCAGCAGCAACCGGGGACAGGGGGCGACCGGGGAGCTGTTTTTT
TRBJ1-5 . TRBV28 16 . CASSLYVLGGNQPQHF TGTGCCAGCAGTTTATACGTCCTCGGAGGCAATCAGCCCCAGCATTTT
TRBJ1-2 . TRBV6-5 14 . CASSSRTEFYGYTF TGTGCCAGCAGCTCCCGGACAGAATTCTATGGCTACACCTTC
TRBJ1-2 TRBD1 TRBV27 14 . CASSPGQGVYGYTF TGTGCCAGCAGTCCCGGACAGGGGGTCTATGGCTACACCTTC
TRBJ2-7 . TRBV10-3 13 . CAISEVSSYEQYF TGTGCCATCAGTGAAGTCAGCTCCTACGAGCAGTACTTC
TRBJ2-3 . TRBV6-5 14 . CASSSDYARDTQYF TGTGCCAGCAGTTCGGACTACGCGAGGGATACGCAGTATTTT
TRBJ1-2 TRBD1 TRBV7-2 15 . CASSYTRAGGNGYTF TGTGCCAGCAGTTATACCCGGGCAGGGGGAAATGGCTACACCTTC
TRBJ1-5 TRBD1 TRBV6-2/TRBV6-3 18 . CASSYDRGLPNSNQPQHF TGTGCCAGCAGTTATGACAGGGGGCTACCTAATAGCAATCAGCCCCAGCATTTT
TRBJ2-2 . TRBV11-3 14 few CASTLAGATGELFF TGTGCCAGCACCTTAGCAGGGGCTACCGGGGAGCTGTTTTTT
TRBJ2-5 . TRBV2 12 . CASSEQGETQYF TGTGCCAGCAGTGAGCAGGGAGAGACCCAGTACTTC
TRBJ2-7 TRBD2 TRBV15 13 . CATTRYGEGEQYF TGTGCCACCACCAGGTACGGGGAGGGCGAGCAGTACTTC